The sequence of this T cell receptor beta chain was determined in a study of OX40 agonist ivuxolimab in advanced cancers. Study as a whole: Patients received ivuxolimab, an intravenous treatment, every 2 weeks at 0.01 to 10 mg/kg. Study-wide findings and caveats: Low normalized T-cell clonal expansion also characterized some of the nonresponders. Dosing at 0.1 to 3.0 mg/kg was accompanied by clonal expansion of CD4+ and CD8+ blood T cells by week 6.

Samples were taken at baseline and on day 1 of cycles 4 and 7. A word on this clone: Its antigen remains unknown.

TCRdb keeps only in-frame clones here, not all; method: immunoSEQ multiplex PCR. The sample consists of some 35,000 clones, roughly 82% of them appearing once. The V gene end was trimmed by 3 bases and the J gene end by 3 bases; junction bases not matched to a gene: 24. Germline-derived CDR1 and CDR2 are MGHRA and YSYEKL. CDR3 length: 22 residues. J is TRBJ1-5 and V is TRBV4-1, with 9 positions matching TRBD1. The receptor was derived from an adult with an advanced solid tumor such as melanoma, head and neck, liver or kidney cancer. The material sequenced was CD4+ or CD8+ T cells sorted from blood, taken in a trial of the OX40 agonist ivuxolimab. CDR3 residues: CASSQYSPLGRGTGSPNQPQHF. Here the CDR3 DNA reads TGCGCCAGCAGCCAGTATTCCCCCCTTGGGCGCGGGACAGGGTCCCCCAATCAGCCCCAGCATTTT.